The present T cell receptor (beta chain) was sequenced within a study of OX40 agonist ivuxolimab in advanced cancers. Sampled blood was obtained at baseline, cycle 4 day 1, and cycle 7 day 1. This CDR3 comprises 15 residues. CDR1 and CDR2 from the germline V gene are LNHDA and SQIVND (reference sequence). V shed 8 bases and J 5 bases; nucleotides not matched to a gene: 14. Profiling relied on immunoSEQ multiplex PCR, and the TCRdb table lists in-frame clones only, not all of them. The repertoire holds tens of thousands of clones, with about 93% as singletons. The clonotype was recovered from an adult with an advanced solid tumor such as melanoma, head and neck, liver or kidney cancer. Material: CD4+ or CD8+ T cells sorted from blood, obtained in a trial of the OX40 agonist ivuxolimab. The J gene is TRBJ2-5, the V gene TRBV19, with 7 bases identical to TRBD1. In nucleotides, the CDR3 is TGTGCCAGTGGCCACGTAGGGGGCGGTTTGGAGACCCAGTACTTC. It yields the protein CASGHVGGGLETQYF.